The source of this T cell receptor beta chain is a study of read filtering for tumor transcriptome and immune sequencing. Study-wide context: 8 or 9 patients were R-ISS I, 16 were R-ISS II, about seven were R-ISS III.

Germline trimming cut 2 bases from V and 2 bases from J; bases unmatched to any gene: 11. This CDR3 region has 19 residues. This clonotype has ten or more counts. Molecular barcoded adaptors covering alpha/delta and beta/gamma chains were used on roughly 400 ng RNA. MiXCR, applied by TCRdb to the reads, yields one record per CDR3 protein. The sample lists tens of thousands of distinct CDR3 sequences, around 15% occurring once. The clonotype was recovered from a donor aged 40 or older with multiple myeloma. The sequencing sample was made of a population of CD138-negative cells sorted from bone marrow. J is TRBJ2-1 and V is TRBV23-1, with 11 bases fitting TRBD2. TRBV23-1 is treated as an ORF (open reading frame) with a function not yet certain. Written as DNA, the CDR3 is TGCGCCAGCAGTCAACCCCATCCTAGCGGGAGGAGGACCTACAATGAGCAGTTCTTC. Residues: CASSQPHPSGRRTYNEQFF.